This TCR beta chain was captured in a study of blood T cell repertoires in COVID-19. This table comes from immunoSEQ multiplex PCR, and its TCRdb copy is limited to in-frame clones, with some not included. The repertoire holds around 220,000 clones, with about 89% as singletons. Clinical history as reported by participants underpinned cohort assignment. Recovered status applied to Cohort 3 donors who had two consecutive negative PCRs. It also applied to those with clearance or with symptom resolution. Looked up from germline, CDR1 is KGHSH and CDR2 is LQKENI. Trimming removed 4 bases from V and 0 bases from J, with 10 bases in between. The CDR3 loop spans 15 amino acids.

This receptor was obtained from a woman aged 18-35 years who had recovered from COVID-19. Sequenced sample: PBMCs or T cells enriched from blood (not recorded which). The chain carries TRBV18 and TRBJ1-3; D possibly corresponds to TRBD1 (6 bases). CDR3 in DNA: TGTGCCAGCTCACGACAGGTTATCTCTGGAAACACCATATATTTT. Amino acid sequence: CASSRQVISGNTIYF.